The clone carrying this T cell receptor beta chain was seen repeatedly, ten times or more. Per the germline V gene, CDR1 is SGHRS and CDR2 is YFSETQ. There are 15 residues in the CDR3. V shed 0 bases and J shed 3 bases, with 9 bases lying between them. This record belongs to a study of prognosis after radiotherapy for stage I lung cancer. Study summary: In this cohort, every patient with non-small cell lung cancer was regarded as medically inoperable.

Two-round multiplex PCR on genomic DNA was the method by which TCR beta CDR3 was amplified. Round-one PCR had primers specific to each TRBV and TRBJ gene. In TCRdb, the multiplex PCR reads were re-called with MiXCR into one record per CDR3 protein. This repertoire shows 59,000 or so distinct CDR3 sequences, more than 25% found once; its top ten account for about 7.5%. This receptor was taken from a donor over 45 with non-small cell lung cancer. This chain connects TRBV5-1 to TRBJ2-2; D is perhaps TRBD1 (6 bases). The starting material was PBMCs, obtained before or after stereotactic body radiation therapy (not recorded which). The CDR3 sequence: CASSLGGQHTGELFF. The CDR3 DNA reads TGCGCCAGCAGCTTGGGCGGACAGCACACCGGGGAGCTGTTTTTT.